Below, 29 T cell receptor beta chains from the same sample are listed, as sequenced in a study of blood T cell repertoires in COVID-19. Sequencing was performed with immunoSEQ multiplex PCR; in TCRdb, only in-frame clones are kept and a portion is missing. The sample shows roughly 80,000 clones, roughly 88% of them seen only once. The sequencing sample was made of peripheral blood. Receptors were obtained from a man aged 45-65 years with active COVID-19.

This chain uses TRBV6-5 with TRBJ1-4; D ambiguous. CDR1 is MNHEY, CDR2 SVGAGI, per germline. Trimming cost V 5 bases and J 7 bases, with 14 bases left between them. CDR3 length: 14 amino acids. Here the CDR3 DNA reads TGTGCCAGCAGTCCGGGGTGGGAAGGTGAAAAACTGTTTTTT. Protein sequence: CASSPGWEGEKLFF.

The chain employs TRBV7-9 and TRBJ2-1; TRBD2 matches 16 bases. This CDR3 contains 23 residues. Germline lookup yields CDR1 SEHNR and CDR2 FQNEAQ (reference sequence). Trimming cost V 5 bases and J 6 bases; bases outside gene matches: 25. The CDR3 nucleotides read TGTGCCAGCAGCAAAGGAGGACAGCCTTACTCGGGACTAGCGGGAGGGCAGAGCAATGAGCAGTTCTTC. It specifies CASSKGGQPYSGLAGGQSNEQFF.

J is TRBJ2-7 and V is TRBV19; D might be TRBD1 (5 bases). V was pared by 3 bases and J by 3 bases, with 15 bases between. Germline assignment: CDR1 LNHDA and CDR2 SQIVND (reference sequence). The CDR3 sequence is 15 residues long. Here the CDR3 reads CASSIKQGSLYEQYF. CDR3 nucleotide sequence: TGTGCCAGTAGTATTAAGCAGGGTTCCCTCTACGAGCAGTACTTC.

The chain is built from TRBV11-2 and TRBJ1-3; D uncertain. The V end lost 5 bases, the J end lost 0 bases, and 17 bases lay between the germline ends. This CDR3 has 17 residues. Germline assignment: CDR1 SGHAT and CDR2 FQNNGV. The CDR3 region is CASSRLAAVVSGNTIYF. CDR3 DNA: TGTGCCAGCAGCCGTCTGGCGGCCGTCGTCTCTGGAAACACCATATATTTT.

V usage is TRBV6-2 or TRBV6-3 and J usage is TRBJ1-1; maybe TRBD1 (6 bases). From germline, CDR1 is MNHEY and CDR2 SVGEGT. Trimming left V 4 bases short and J 1 base short, with 16 bases between. CDR3 length: 16 residues. As DNA, the CDR3 is TGTGCCAGCAGTTCACTACCGGGAGGGGGGAACACTGAAGCTTTCTTT. Encoded protein: CASSSLPGGGNTEAFF.

V and J are TRBV5-4 and TRBJ2-7; TRBD2 might be the D (7 bases). Trimming cost V 0 bases and J 6 bases, with 10 bases left between them. Germline CDR1 reads SGHNT; CDR2 reads YYREEE (reference sequence). CDR3 length: 13 residues. The CDR3 sequence: CASSLGGGGEQYF. In DNA, the CDR3 is TGTGCCAGCAGCTTGGGGGGGGGCGGCGAGCAGTACTTC. The full variable domain, in which reference TRBV5-4 and TRBJ2-7 provide the parts outside the CDR3, is ETGVTQSPTHLIKTRGQQVTLRCSSQSGHNTVSWYQQALGQGPQFIFQYYREEENGRGNFPPRFSGLQFPNYSSELNVNALELDDSALYLCASSLGGGGEQYFGPGTRLTVT.

This chain connects TRBV18 to TRBJ1-4; TRBD1 aligns across 7 bases. With V trimmed by 3 bases and J by 6 bases, 1 base remained unmatched. CDR1 is KGHSH and CDR2 is LQKENI in the germline V gene. This CDR3 contains 13 residues. In DNA, the CDR3 is TGTGCCAGCTCACCCCAGGGGGATGAAAAACTGTTTTTT. Its protein product is CASSPQGDEKLFF.

This clone has a single count. The chain joins TRBV30 to TRBJ1-1; TRBD1 matches at 7 bases. The CDR3 has 16 amino acids. Germline trimming cut 0 bases from V and 5 bases from J; bases unmatched to any gene: 12. Germline CDR1 and CDR2: GTSNPN and SVGIG (reference sequence). This CDR3 reads CAWSVKGALMATEAFF. As DNA, the CDR3 is TGTGCCTGGAGTGTGAAGGGGGCTCTAATGGCGACTGAAGCTTTCTTT.

The chain joins TRBV6-5 to TRBJ2-2; 10 bases are a match to TRBD2. The CDR3 has 15 amino acids. Germline V gives CDR1 MNHEY, CDR2 SVGAGI. Trimming took 11 bases from V and 5 from J; bases not matched to a gene: 11. The CDR3, as DNA: TGTGCCGCCCAGCGGGAGGGCCTAGGGACCGGGGAGCTGTTTTTT. This gives the protein CAAQREGLGTGELFF.

The chain has TRBV5-5 and TRBJ1-2, with 10 bases that match TRBD1. CDR3 length equals 17 residues. V lost 1 base to trimming and J lost 2 bases; unmatched junction nucleotides: 8. In germline, CDR1 is SGHKS, CDR2 YYEKEE (reference sequence). The chain's CDR3 is CASSLRDRGTSNYGYTF. DNA of the CDR3: TGTGCCAGCAGCTTGCGGGACAGGGGCACTTCGAACTATGGCTACACCTTC.

The rearrangement uses TRBV10-3 and TRBJ2-2; 9 bases match TRBD1. CDR1 ENHRY and CDR2 SYGVKD come from the germline V gene. The CDR3 is 13 residues long. The J segment lost 4 bases and the V segment lost 9 bases, leaving 3 bases of the junction unmatched. The CDR3 loop reads CAIGTGFTGELFF. In nucleotides, the CDR3 is TGTGCCATTGGGACAGGGTTCACCGGGGAGCTGTTTTTT.

The chain recombines TRBV4-3 with TRBJ2-3; no clear D gene. Deletions cut 0 bases from V and 2 bases from J, with 3 bases between. Germline CDR1 reads LGHNA; CDR2 reads YSLEER. The CDR3 sequence is 13 residues long. The CDR3 loop reads CASSQDYTDTQYF. The DNA of the CDR3 is TGCGCCAGCAGCCAAGATTACACAGATACGCAGTATTTT.

The chain couples TRBV4-3 to TRBJ2-3, with TRBD2 matching 9 bases. The CDR3 runs to 13 residues. V lost 6 bases, J lost 5 bases, and 3 bases stayed unmatched. Germline V gene data show CDR1 as LGHNA and CDR2 as YSLEER. The CDR3, as DNA: TGCGCCAGCAGTTTTAGCGGGGGAGATACGCAGTATTTT. The encoded protein is CASSFSGGDTQYF.

This chain uses TRBV9 with TRBJ2-7; TRBD1 aligns across 7 bases. CDR3 length: 14 amino acids. Looked up from germline, CDR1 is SGDLS and CDR2 is YYNGEE. The junction had 9 bases not matched to a gene; V was cut back by 4 bases and J by 5 bases. The CDR3 DNA reads TGTGCCAGCAGCTCCCGACAGGGATTGAACGAGCAGTACTTC. Protein product: CASSSRQGLNEQYF.

V and J are TRBV27 and TRBJ2-7, with 8 nucleotides matching TRBD2. The germline CDR1 and CDR2 sequences are MNHEY and SMNVEV (reference sequence). CDR3 size: 16 residues. The V gene end was trimmed by 4 bases and the J gene end by 2 bases; junction bases not matched to a gene: 10. Here the CDR3 DNA reads TGTGCCAGCAGTTCCCCCAGCGGGAGAGGTACCTACGAGCAGTACTTC. Translating gives CASSSPSGRGTYEQYF.

The genes are TRBV11-2 and TRBJ2-3; weak D call: TRBD2 (5 bases). The germline gives CDR1 SGHAT, CDR2 FQNNGV. Trimming left V 3 bases short and J 5 bases short, with 6 bases between. CDR3 size: 12 residues. As DNA, the CDR3 is TGTGCCAGCAGCTTCGGAGGAGATACGCAGTATTTT. This codes for CASSFGGDTQYF.

The J gene is TRBJ2-7, the V gene TRBV5-1, with TRBD2 matching over 7 bases. Germline CDR1 and CDR2: SGHRS and YFSETQ. The trim removed 4 bases at V and 1 base at J, leaving 8 bases unmatched. There are 15 residues in the CDR3. In DNA, the CDR3 is TGCGCCAGCAGCATCGGGACTAACCCTTCCTACGAGCAGTACTTC. It translates to CASSIGTNPSYEQYF.

The rearrangement joins TRBV5-1 to TRBJ2-2, with 11 bases identical to TRBD2. The V gene's germline CDR1 is SGHRS and CDR2 YFSETQ. This CDR3 is 16 amino acids long. With V trimmed by 1 base and J by 2 bases, 1 base remained unmatched. The CDR3 loop reads CASSLTSGSNTGELFF. Here the CDR3 DNA reads TGCGCCAGCAGCTTGACTAGCGGGAGCAACACCGGGGAGCTGTTTTTT.

The chain is built from TRBV7-2 and TRBJ2-7; weak D call: TRBD1 (5 bases). Germline-derived CDR1 and CDR2 are SGHTA and FQGNSA. The CDR3 consists of 15 residues. V was trimmed by 7 bases and J by 3 bases, leaving 19 bases between them. DNA of the CDR3: TGTGCCAGCACCCCCGGTGGCGTAGGGGTCTACGAGCAGTACTTC. It encodes CASTPGGVGVYEQYF.

The chain has TRBV28 and TRBJ2-3; TRBD2 matches 7 bases. With V trimmed by 2 bases and J by 5 bases, 4 bases remained unmatched. Germline V gene data show CDR1 as MDHEN and CDR2 as SYDVKM. The length of the CDR3 is 14 residues. CDR3 amino acids: CASSLAGVEDTQYF. CDR3 DNA sequence: TGTGCCAGCAGTTTAGCGGGAGTCGAAGATACGCAGTATTTT.

The chain recombines TRBV7-9 with TRBJ2-7; 7 bases fit TRBD1. The CDR3 runs to 16 residues. Germline lookup yields CDR1 SEHNR and CDR2 FQNEAQ (reference sequence). J was trimmed by 0 bases and V by 0 bases; bases with no gene match: 5. The CDR3 DNA follows: TGTGCCAGCAGCTTAGCGCCCGGGACAGCCTCCTACGAGCAGTACTTC. Translating it yields CASSLAPGTASYEQYF.

Remarks on this clone: One end of the junction is discordant with germline, which a read error may explain. This chain links TRBV28 with TRBJ1-2; D gene uncertain. CDR3 length equals 13 residues. Per the germline V gene, CDR1 is MDHEN and CDR2 is SYDVKM. Here the CDR3 reads CASSLAGPLVGAF. The DNA of the CDR3 is TGTGCCAGCAGTTTAGCTGGGCCCTTGGTGGGCGCCTTC.

This chain uses TRBV5-1 with TRBJ2-7, with 7 bases identical to TRBD1. J gave up 1 base and V 4 bases, and 2 bases lay outside the gene matches. CDR1 SGHRS and CDR2 YFSETQ come from the germline V gene. CDR3 length: 13 amino acids. The CDR3 here is CASSQDRSYEQYF. The CDR3 region has the DNA TGCGCCAGCAGCCAGGACAGGTCCTACGAGCAGTACTTC.

V and J are TRBV27 and TRBJ1-2; D possibly corresponds to TRBD1 (5 bases). The V gene's germline CDR1 is MNHEY and CDR2 SMNVEV (reference sequence). Trimming left V 9 bases short and J 7 bases short, with 15 bases between. The length of the CDR3 is 12 residues. The CDR3, as DNA: TGTGCCAGTTCGGAGGGGCCCGGTGGCTACACCTTC. Its translation is CASSEGPGGYTF.

V gene TRBV6-1 combines with J gene TRBJ1-2, with D perhaps TRBD1 (5 bases). Germline values: CDR1 MNHNS, CDR2 SASEGT. V gave up 2 bases and J gave up 8 bases, with 12 bases separating them. This CDR3 is 13 amino acids long. CDR3 protein: CASSEKGLSGYTF. The CDR3 region has the DNA TGTGCCAGCAGTGAAAAGGGGCTAAGCGGCTACACCTTC.

The V gene is TRBV4-1, the J gene TRBJ1-5, with TRBD1 matching 12 bases. CDR1 and CDR2 from the germline V gene are MGHRA and YSYEKL. The CDR3 spans 20 residues. The J segment lost 6 bases and the V segment lost 2 bases, leaving 17 bases of the junction unmatched. The CDR3 loop is CASSQPGTGGFLTGGQPQHF. CDR3 DNA: TGCGCCAGCAGCCAACCTGGGACAGGGGGCTTTTTGACCGGTGGTCAGCCCCAGCATTTT.

The V and J genes are TRBV7-3 and TRBJ2-3; a weak D match, TRBD1 (6 bases). The CDR3 is 15 amino acids. CDR1 and CDR2 (germline): SGHTA, FQGTGA. The ends were cut back, 1 base at V and 2 bases at J, with 10 bases in the middle. DNA of the CDR3: TGTGCCAGCAGCTTAAGGGGGACACCCACAGATACGCAGTATTTT. This encodes CASSLRGTPTDTQYF. Together with reference TRBV7-3 and TRBJ2-3, the CDR3 gives the full variable domain: GAGVSQTPSNKVTEKGKYVELRCDPISGHTALYWYRQSLGQGPEFLIYFQGTGAADDSGLPNDRFFAVRPEGSVSTLKIQRTERGDSAVYLCASSLRGTPTDTQYFGPGTRLTVL.

V usage is TRBV6-2 or TRBV6-3 and J usage is TRBJ1-3; no clear D. This CDR3 has 14 amino acids. Germline-derived CDR1 and CDR2 are MNHEY and SVGEGT. Trimming shortened V by 0 bases and J by 4 bases, and 7 bases separated the two germline ends. The CDR3, as DNA: TGTGCCAGCAGTTACTCGCAGGTCGGAAACACCATATATTTT. This gives the protein CASSYSQVGNTIYF.

J is TRBJ1-6 and V is TRBV5-6, with TRBD1 matching over 7 bases. J was trimmed by 9 bases and V by 1 base; bases with no gene match: 4. CDR3 size: 14 residues. Germline-derived CDR1 and CDR2 are SGHDT and YYEEEE. This CDR3 reads CASSLNRGSSPLHF. The CDR3 region has the DNA TGTGCCAGCAGCTTGAACAGGGGAAGTTCACCCCTCCACTTT.